This paragraph reports one T cell receptor (beta chain). The sample comes from a study of identical twins. Germline CDR1 reads SGHRS; CDR2 reads YFSETQ. The V and J ends lost 3 bases and 6 bases, in that order; junction bases with no gene match: 6. The CDR3 runs to 14 residues. From the 5' RACE reads, TCRdb called clonotypes with MiXCR, one entry per CDR3 protein. The table shows hundreds of thousands of distinct CDR3 sequences, with 20% to 25% occurring only once. This same sample was also part of a study on T cells expressing NK-cell markers.

The gene calls are TRBV5-1 and TRBJ2-7; 10 bases match TRBD1. Sequencing input: CD4+ T cells sorted from blood. The receptor was isolated from a young woman in good health. This CDR3 reads CASSWGTGAAEQYF. The DNA for the CDR3 is TGCGCCAGCAGCTGGGGGACAGGGGCAGCCGAGCAGTACTTC.